This passage covers 4 T cell receptor beta chains from one sample sequenced in a study of blood T cell dynamics during melanoma immunotherapy. The time point: week 3, after first cycle of checkpoint inhibitor. The table came from immunoSEQ multiplex PCR; TCRdb's copy has only in-frame clones and leaves some out. In the table there are about 14,000 clones, about nine tenths of which are singletons. The source material was blood, sampled from a patient treated with checkpoint blockade. The receptors were gathered from a human donor with melanoma.

The rearrangement joins TRBV5-4 to TRBJ2-7; D gene ambiguous. V was trimmed by 1 base and J by 0 bases, leaving 11 bases between them. Germline V gene sequence: CDR1 SGHNT, CDR2 YYREEE (reference sequence). The CDR3 extends over 15 amino acids. The CDR3 is CASSLIRLTSYEQYF. In nucleotides, the CDR3 is TGTGCCAGCAGCTTGATCCGTTTAACCTCCTACGAGCAGTACTTC.

The chain carries TRBV4-3 and TRBJ2-2; D unclear. V lost 2 bases and J lost 6, with 19 bases in between. This CDR3 spans 17 amino acids. CDR1 and CDR2 from the germline V gene are LGHNA and YSLEER. The CDR3 loop reads CASSQTRKTLAAGELFF. Here the CDR3 DNA reads TGCGCCAGCAGCCAAACCAGGAAAACCCTCGCGGCCGGGGAGCTGTTTTTT.

The CDR3 is CASRITIGEPSYGYTF. CDR3 in DNA: TGTGCCAGCAGAATCACTATTGGGGAACCCTCCTATGGCTACACCTTC. V and J are TRBV5-5 and TRBJ1-2; D is uncertain. The CDR3 is 16 residues long. The germline V gene has CDR1 SGHKS and CDR2 YYEKEE (reference sequence). V gave up 5 bases and J gave up 4 bases, with 21 bases separating them.

V usage is TRBV5-4 and J usage is TRBJ2-3, with D uncertain. The length of the CDR3 is 13 residues. Trimming shortened V by 0 bases and J by 2 bases, and 4 bases separated the two germline ends. The V gene's germline CDR1 is SGHNT and CDR2 YYREEE (reference sequence). The chain's CDR3 is CASSLDYTDTQYF. The CDR3, as DNA: TGTGCCAGCAGCTTGGACTACACAGATACGCAGTATTTT.